Sequencing of this T cell receptor beta chain was carried out in a study of shared clonotypes between healthy human individuals. Sequencing used immunoSEQ multiplex PCR; TCRdb keeps in-frame clones, though not all of them. The data hold 700,000 or so clones, with 60% to 80% observed a single time. The CDR3 sequence is 18 residues long. Per the germline V gene, CDR1 is SGHAT and CDR2 is FQNNGV. The V and J ends lost 4 bases and 0 bases respectively, with 19 bases between them. Donation came from healthy HIV-negative adults that had no recent acute infections or vaccinations. The origin of this receptor is a woman aged 30 to 39 in good health. The sequenced sample consisted of memory CD4+ T cells sorted from blood. As to subset: CD45RA-negative fraction. The J gene is TRBJ2-1, the V gene TRBV11-2; D may be TRBD2 (6 bases). The CDR3 DNA follows: TGTGCCAGCAGCTCCGTCAAGGGCCTAGCGCACTCCTACAATGAGCAGTTCTTC. Translating it yields CASSSVKGLAHSYNEQFF.